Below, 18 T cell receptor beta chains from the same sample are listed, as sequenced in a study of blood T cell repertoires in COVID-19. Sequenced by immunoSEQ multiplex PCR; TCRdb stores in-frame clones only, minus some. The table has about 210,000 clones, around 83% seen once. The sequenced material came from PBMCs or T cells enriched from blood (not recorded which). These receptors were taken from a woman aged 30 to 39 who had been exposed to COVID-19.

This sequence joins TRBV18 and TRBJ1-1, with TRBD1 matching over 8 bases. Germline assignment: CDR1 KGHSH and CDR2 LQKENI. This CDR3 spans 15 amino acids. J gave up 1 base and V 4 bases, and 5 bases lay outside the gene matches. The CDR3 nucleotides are TGTGCCAGCTCACGAGGGACAGGAGCGAACACTGAAGCTTTCTTT. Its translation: CASSRGTGANTEAFF.

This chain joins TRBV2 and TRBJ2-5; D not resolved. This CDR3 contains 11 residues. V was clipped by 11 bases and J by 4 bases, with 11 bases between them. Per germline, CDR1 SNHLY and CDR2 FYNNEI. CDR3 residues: CAGNTRETQYF. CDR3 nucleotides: TGTGCCGGCAATACGCGAGAGACCCAGTACTTC.

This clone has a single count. The CDR3 here is CASTPRGGFEQYF. Written as DNA, the CDR3 is TGTGCCAGCACCCCGAGAGGGGGCTTCGAGCAGTACTTC. The chain employs TRBV6-5 and TRBJ2-7; 7 bases map to TRBD1. V lost 7 bases to trimming and J lost 6 bases; unmatched junction nucleotides: 9. This CDR3 region has 13 residues. Germline CDR1 reads MNHEY; CDR2 reads SVGAGI.

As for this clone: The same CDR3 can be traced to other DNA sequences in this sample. The CDR3 DNA follows: TGTGCCAGCAGCTCCGCAGGGGATTCACCCCTCCACTTT. Its protein product is CASSSAGDSPLHF. The chain uses TRBV7-6 and TRBJ1-6; D might be TRBD1 (6 bases). The CDR3 extends over 13 amino acids. The V gene's germline CDR1 is SGHVS and CDR2 FNYEAQ. Trimming took 4 bases from V and 8 from J, leaving 9 bases between them. The variable domain in full, with the rest retrieved from reference TRBV7-6 and TRBJ1-6, is GAGVSQSPRYKVTKRGQDVALRCDPISGHVSLYWYRQALGQGPEFLTYFNYEAQQDKSGLPNDRFSAERPEGSISTLTIQRTEQRDSAMYRCASSSAGDSPLHFGNGTRLTVT.

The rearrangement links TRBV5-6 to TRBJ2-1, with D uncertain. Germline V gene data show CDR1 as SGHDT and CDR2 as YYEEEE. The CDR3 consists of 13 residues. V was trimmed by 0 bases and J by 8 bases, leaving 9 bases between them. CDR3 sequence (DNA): TGTGCCAGCAGCTTGGGGGCGCCGGATGAGCAGTTCTTC. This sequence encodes CASSLGAPDEQFF.

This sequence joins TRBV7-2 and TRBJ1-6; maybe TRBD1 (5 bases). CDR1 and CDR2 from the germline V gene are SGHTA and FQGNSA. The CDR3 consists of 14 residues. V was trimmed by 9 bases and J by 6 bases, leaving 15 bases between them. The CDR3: CARRRGGLNSPLHF. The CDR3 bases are TGTGCCAGAAGGAGGGGCGGACTTAATTCACCCCTCCACTTT.

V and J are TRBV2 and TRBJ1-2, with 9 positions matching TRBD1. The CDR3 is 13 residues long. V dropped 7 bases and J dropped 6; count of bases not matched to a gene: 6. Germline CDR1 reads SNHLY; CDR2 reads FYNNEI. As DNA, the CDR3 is TGTGCCAGCAAGGTGTGGGACAGGGATGGCTACACCTTC. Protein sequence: CASKVWDRDGYTF.

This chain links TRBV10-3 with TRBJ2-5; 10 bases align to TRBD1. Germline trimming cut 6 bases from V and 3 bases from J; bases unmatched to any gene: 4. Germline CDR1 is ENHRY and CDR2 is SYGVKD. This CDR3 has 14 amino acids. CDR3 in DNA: TGTGCCATCAGGACCGGGACAGGGGAAGAGACCCAGTACTTC. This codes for CAIRTGTGEETQYF.

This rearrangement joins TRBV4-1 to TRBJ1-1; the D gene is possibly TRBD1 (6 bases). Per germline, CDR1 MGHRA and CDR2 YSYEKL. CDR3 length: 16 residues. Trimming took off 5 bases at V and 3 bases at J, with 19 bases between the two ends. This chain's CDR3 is CASSLEAGVLYTEAFF. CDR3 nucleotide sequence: TGCGCCAGCAGCTTAGAGGCAGGGGTATTGTACACTGAAGCTTTCTTT.

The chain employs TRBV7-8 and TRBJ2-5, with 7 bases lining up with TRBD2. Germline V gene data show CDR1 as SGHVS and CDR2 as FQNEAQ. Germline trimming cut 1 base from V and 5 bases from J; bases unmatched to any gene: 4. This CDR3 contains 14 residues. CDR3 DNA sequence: TGTGCCAGCAGCTTAGGAGGACTAGAGGAGACCCAGTACTTC. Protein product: CASSLGGLEETQYF.

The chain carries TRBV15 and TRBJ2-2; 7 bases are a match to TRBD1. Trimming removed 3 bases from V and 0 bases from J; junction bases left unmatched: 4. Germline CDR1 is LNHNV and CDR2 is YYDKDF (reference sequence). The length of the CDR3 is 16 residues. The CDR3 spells CATSSFGTANTGELFF. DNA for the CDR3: TGTGCCACCAGCAGCTTCGGGACAGCGAACACCGGGGAGCTGTTTTTT.

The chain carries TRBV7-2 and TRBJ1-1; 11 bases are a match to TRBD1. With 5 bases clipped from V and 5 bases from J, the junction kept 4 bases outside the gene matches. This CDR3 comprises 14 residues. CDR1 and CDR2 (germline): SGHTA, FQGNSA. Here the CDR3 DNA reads TGTGCCAGCAGCGCGGACAGGGGGCGGACTGAAGCTTTCTTT. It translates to CASSADRGRTEAFF.

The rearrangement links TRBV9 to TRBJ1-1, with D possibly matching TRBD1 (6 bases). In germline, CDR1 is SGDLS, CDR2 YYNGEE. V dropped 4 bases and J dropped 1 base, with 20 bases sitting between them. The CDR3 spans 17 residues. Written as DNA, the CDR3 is TGTGCCAGCAGCCCACCGAGGGGGAGAATTCCGAACACTGAAGCTTTCTTT. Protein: CASSPPRGRIPNTEAFF.

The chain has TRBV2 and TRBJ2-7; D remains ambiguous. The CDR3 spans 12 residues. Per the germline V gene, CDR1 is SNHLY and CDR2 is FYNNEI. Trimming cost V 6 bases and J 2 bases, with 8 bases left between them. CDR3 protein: CASRRETYEQYF. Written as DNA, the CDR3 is TGTGCCAGCAGGCGAGAGACCTACGAGCAGTACTTC.

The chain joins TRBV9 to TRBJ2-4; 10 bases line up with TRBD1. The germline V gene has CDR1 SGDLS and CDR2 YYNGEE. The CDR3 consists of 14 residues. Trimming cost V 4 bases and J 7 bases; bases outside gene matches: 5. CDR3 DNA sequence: TGTGCCAGCAGCCGGACAGGGGGGTTTAACATTCAGTACTTC. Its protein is CASSRTGGFNIQYF.

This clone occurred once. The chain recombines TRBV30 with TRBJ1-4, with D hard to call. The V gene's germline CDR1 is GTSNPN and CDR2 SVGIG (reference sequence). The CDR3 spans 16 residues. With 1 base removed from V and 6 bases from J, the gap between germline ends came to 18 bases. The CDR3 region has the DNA TGTGCCTGGAGTGACTCCAGAGTCGGGGTGGATGAAAAACTGTTTTTT. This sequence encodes CAWSDSRVGVDEKLFF.

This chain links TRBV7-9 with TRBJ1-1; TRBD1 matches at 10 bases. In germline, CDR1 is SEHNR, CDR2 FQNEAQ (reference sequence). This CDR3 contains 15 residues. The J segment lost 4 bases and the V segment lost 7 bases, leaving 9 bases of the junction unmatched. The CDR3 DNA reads TGTGCCAGCACCCGGGGGACAGGGGCGCCCACTGAAGCTTTCTTT. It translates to CASTRGTGAPTEAFF.

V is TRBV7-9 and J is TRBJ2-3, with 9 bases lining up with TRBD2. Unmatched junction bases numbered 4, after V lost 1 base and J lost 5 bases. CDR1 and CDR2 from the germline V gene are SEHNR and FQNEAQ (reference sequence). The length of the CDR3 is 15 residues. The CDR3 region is CASSLGLAGRDTQYF. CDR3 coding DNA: TGTGCCAGCAGCTTAGGGCTAGCGGGGCGAGATACGCAGTATTTT. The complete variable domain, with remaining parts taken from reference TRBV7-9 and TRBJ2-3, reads DTGVSQNPRHKITKRGQNVTFRCDPISEHNRLYWYRQTLGQGPEFLTYFQNEAQLEKSRLLSDRFSAERPKGSFSTLEIQRTEQGDSAMYLCASSLGLAGRDTQYFGPGTRLTVL.